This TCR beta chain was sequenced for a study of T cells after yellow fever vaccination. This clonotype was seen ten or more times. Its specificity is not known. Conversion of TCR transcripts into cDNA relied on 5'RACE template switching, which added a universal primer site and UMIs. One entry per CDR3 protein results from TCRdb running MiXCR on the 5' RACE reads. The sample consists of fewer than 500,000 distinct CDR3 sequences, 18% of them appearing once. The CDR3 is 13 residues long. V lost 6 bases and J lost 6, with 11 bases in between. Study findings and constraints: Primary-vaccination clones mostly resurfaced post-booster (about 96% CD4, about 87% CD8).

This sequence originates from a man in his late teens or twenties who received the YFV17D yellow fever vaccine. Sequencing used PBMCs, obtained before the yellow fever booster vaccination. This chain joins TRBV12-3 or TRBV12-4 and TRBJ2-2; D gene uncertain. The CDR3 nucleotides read TGTGCCAGCAGCTTTGGGTCCGCCGGGGAGCTGTTTTTT. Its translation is CASSFGSAGELFF.